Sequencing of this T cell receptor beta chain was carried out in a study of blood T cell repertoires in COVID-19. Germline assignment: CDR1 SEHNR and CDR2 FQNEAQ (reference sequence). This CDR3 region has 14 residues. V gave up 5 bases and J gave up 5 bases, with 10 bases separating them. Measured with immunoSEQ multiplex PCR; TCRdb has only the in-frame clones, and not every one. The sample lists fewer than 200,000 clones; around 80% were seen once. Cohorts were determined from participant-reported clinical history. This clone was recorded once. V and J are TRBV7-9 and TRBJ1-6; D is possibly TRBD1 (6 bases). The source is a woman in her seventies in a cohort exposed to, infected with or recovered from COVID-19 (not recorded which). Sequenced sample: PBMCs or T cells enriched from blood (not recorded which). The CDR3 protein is CASSHWTDNSPLHF. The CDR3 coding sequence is TGTGCCAGCAGCCACTGGACAGATAATTCACCCCTCCACTTT.